This TCR beta chain was captured by sequencing in a study of vaccination effects on CD4 cells after COVID-19. This clone was found a few times. The antigen remains unidentified. Deletions cut 0 bases from V and 4 bases from J, with 9 bases between. The V gene's germline CDR1 is MNHEY and CDR2 SVGAGI. The CDR3 length is 14 residues. Viral peptide pool expansion of antigen-specific CD4+ T cells preceded sequencing in the ViraFEST assay. When more than 9 days of culture had elapsed, CD4+ T cells were isolated. PCR confirmed that the person was infected with SARS-CoV-2 between March and December 2020. Here immunoSEQ multiplex PCR was the method, and the copy in TCRdb shows in-frame clones only, minus some. The sample has 45,000 to 70,000 clones; 65% to 80% are singletons.

The V and J genes are TRBV6-5 and TRBJ1-1; D gene unclear. This receptor was identified in a human donor who had a prior SARS-CoV-2 infection. The sample here was CD4+ T cells from PBMCs cultured with HIV peptides, taken before COVID-19 vaccination. Specified subset: HIV-1 Nef peptide pool negative control/reference culture. The CDR3 sequence is CASSYSPLGTEAFF. CDR3 sequence (DNA): TGTGCCAGCAGTTACTCTCCTCTCGGCACTGAAGCTTTCTTT.